A single sample gave rise to the 19 T cell receptor beta chains below, sequenced in a study of technical replicates of blood from a few donors. Here immunoSEQ multiplex PCR was the method, and the copy in TCRdb shows in-frame clones only, minus some. Among around 84,000 clones listed, more than 90% were seen once. The sequencing input was T cells isolated from PBMCs. The receptors come from a human donor in good health.

The chain carries TRBV30 and TRBJ1-1, with 7 bases matching TRBD1. The CDR3 covers 15 residues. Trimming at V came to 2 bases and at J to 0 bases, leaving 6 bases not matched to a gene. The germline CDR1 and CDR2 sequences are GTSNPN and SVGIG (reference sequence). In nucleotides, the CDR3 is TGTGCCTGGAGTCGACAGGGCCACATGAACACTGAAGCTTTCTTT. This sequence encodes CAWSRQGHMNTEAFF.

The chain is built from TRBV27 and TRBJ2-7; perhaps TRBD2 as D (6 bases). This CDR3 is built from 16 residues. Germline-derived CDR1 and CDR2 are MNHEY and SMNVEV (reference sequence). The V end lost 1 base, the J end lost 0 bases, and 13 bases lay between the germline ends. In DNA, the CDR3 is TGTGCCAGCAGTTTATGGGCGGGAAGAAGCTCCTACGAGCAGTACTTC. Its protein is CASSLWAGRSSYEQYF.

The chain recombines TRBV18 with TRBJ2-3; D perhaps matches TRBD2 (5 bases). Trimming stripped 3 bases from V and 0 bases from J, with 13 bases between. Germline-derived CDR1 and CDR2 are KGHSH and LQKENI. This CDR3 spans 16 amino acids. The CDR3 sequence is CASSPRTGSSTDTQYF. DNA of the CDR3: TGTGCCAGCTCACCTCGGACTGGCTCTAGCACAGATACGCAGTATTTT.

The V and J genes are TRBV15 and TRBJ1-2; D unresolved. The germline V and J ends were trimmed by 0 bases and 0 bases, with 11 bases remaining between them. Germline V lookup: CDR1 LNHNV, CDR2 YYDKDF (reference sequence). The CDR3 runs 16 residues. In DNA, the CDR3 is TGTGCCACCAGCAGAGATGTTACAGTTACTAACTATGGCTACACCTTC. Its translation: CATSRDVTVTNYGYTF.

This clone was found a few times. The rearrangement links TRBV19 to TRBJ1-1; TRBD1 agrees at 10 bases. J lost 0 bases, V lost 10 bases, and 5 bases had no gene match. CDR3 length: 14 amino acids. In germline, CDR1 is LNHDA, CDR2 SQIVND (reference sequence). The CDR3 nucleotides are TGTGCCACCCGGGACAGGGGATTGAACACTGAAGCTTTCTTT. This translates into CATRDRGLNTEAFF.

The chain carries TRBV5-4 and TRBJ2-1; the match to TRBD2 covers 13 bases. This CDR3 is built from 16 residues. Trimming at V came to 4 bases and at J to 8 bases, leaving 9 bases not matched to a gene. Germline V gives CDR1 SGHNT, CDR2 YYREEE (reference sequence). Written as DNA, the CDR3 is TGTGCCAGCAGCCTGGAGGGACTAGCGGGAAGGGATGAGCAGTTCTTC. Translation: CASSLEGLAGRDEQFF.

CDR3 in amino acids: CASGRSGANVLTF. DNA of the CDR3: TGTGCCAGCGGGAGGTCTGGGGCCAACGTCCTGACTTTC. The chain combines TRBV6-1 with TRBJ2-6; maybe TRBD2 (6 bases). The V end lost 8 bases, the J end lost 1 base, and 6 bases lay between the germline ends. The CDR3 covers 13 residues. Germline CDR1 is MNHNS and CDR2 is SASEGT.

V gene TRBV9 combines with J gene TRBJ2-2; 11 bases are shared with TRBD1. V lost 2 bases to trimming and J lost 8 bases; unmatched junction nucleotides: 8. Germline CDR1 reads SGDLS; CDR2 reads YYNGEE. The CDR3 totals 16 residues. CDR3 coding DNA: TGTGCCAGCAGCGTCGCCGGGACAGGGGGTGGAGGGGAGCTGTTTTTT. This gives the protein CASSVAGTGGGGELFF.

V is TRBV2 and J is TRBJ2-2, with 7 bases that match TRBD1. V dropped 3 bases and J dropped 3; count of bases not matched to a gene: 1. This CDR3 comprises 14 residues. CDR1 is SNHLY, CDR2 FYNNEI, per germline. CDR3 coding DNA: TGTGCCAGCAGTGACCAGGGGGACACCGGGGAGCTGTTTTTT. Protein: CASSDQGDTGELFF.

The chain links TRBV5-6 to TRBJ1-5; TRBD1 might be the D (5 bases). In germline, CDR1 is SGHDT, CDR2 YYEEEE. With 4 bases removed from V and 11 bases from J, the gap between germline ends came to 13 bases. This CDR3 has 12 amino acids. The CDR3 region has the DNA TGTGCCAGCAGCCCCGGGGGGGGGTCCCAGCATTTT. It translates to CASSPGGGSQHF.

The chain recombines TRBV5-1 with TRBJ2-1; the match to TRBD2 covers 8 bases. Germline lookup yields CDR1 SGHRS and CDR2 YFSETQ. This CDR3 comprises 15 residues. Losses at the gene ends were 4 bases for V and 5 bases for J; bases not matched to a gene: 8. CDR3 residues: CASSTSGRMNNEQFF. The CDR3 DNA sequence: TGCGCCAGCAGCACCAGCGGGAGAATGAACAATGAGCAGTTCTTC.

The V gene is TRBV11-2, the J gene TRBJ1-6, with 9 bases lining up with TRBD1. CDR1 SGHAT and CDR2 FQNNGV come from the germline V gene. CDR3 length equals 13 residues. J lost 11 bases, V lost 2 bases, and 1 base had no gene match. The CDR3 spells CASSLNRGPPLHF. CDR3 nucleotide sequence: TGTGCCAGCAGCTTAAACAGGGGGCCACCCCTCCACTTT.

The chain carries TRBV29-1 and TRBJ1-4; 8 bases agree with TRBD1. CDR1 SQVTM and CDR2 ANQGSEA come from the germline V gene. V gave up 6 bases and J gave up 6 bases; unmatched junction bases: 9. The CDR3 loop spans 14 amino acids. CDR3 sequence: CSVGRTGRDEKLFF. The DNA of the CDR3 is TGCAGCGTCGGGCGGACAGGGAGGGATGAAAAACTGTTTTTT. Based on the CDR3 plus reference TRBV29-1 and TRBJ1-4, the full variable domain is SAVISQKPSRDICQRGTSLTIQCQVDSQVTMMFWYRQQPGQSLTLIATANQGSEATYESGFVIDKFPISRPNLTFSTLTVSNMSPEDSSIYLCSVGRTGRDEKLFFGSGTQLSVL.

The rearrangement joins TRBV27 to TRBJ2-7, with D possibly being TRBD2 (6 bases). Trimming cost V 6 bases and J 0 bases, with 24 bases left between them. Germline V CDR1 and CDR2: MNHEY, SMNVEV (reference sequence). The CDR3 sequence is 18 residues long. The CDR3 DNA reads as TGTGCCAGCAGAACAGGAAAGCGGGCCCAAGTAGACTCCTACGAGCAGTACTTC. It encodes CASRTGKRAQVDSYEQYF.

This chain uses TRBV7-9 with TRBJ2-5; 7 positions agree with TRBD1. This CDR3 has 15 residues. The V gene end was trimmed by 5 bases and the J gene end by 2 bases; junction bases not matched to a gene: 8. The germline V gene encodes CDR1 SEHNR and CDR2 FQNEAQ (reference sequence). CDR3 residues: CASSPRTGYQETQYF. CDR3 DNA: TGTGCCAGCAGCCCCCGGACAGGATATCAAGAGACCCAGTACTTC.

The V gene is TRBV25-1, the J gene TRBJ2-3; D is undetermined. Deletions cut 1 base from V and 4 bases from J, with 15 bases between. The CDR3 is 16 residues long. CDR1 and CDR2 (germline): MGHDK, SYGVNS. The CDR3 nucleotides read TGTGCCAGCAGTGAATTTGGAGTATTTGGTCCAGATACGCAGTATTTT. Its protein product is CASSEFGVFGPDTQYF.

The chain is built from TRBV20-1 and TRBJ2-1, with 7 bases aligning to TRBD2. The CDR3 contains 11 residues. V dropped 6 bases and J dropped 8; count of bases not matched to a gene: 4. The germline CDR1 and CDR2 sequences are DFQATT and SNEGSKA (reference sequence). The CDR3 loop is CSALGGDEQFF. CDR3 bases: TGCAGTGCATTGGGAGGGGATGAGCAGTTCTTC.

This clone came up a few times. The DNA of the CDR3 is TGTGCCAGCAGTTACAGCGCGGGTTCTAATTCACCCCTCCACTTT. This gives the protein CASSYSAGSNSPLHF. This sequence joins TRBV6-5 and TRBJ1-6, with D uncertain. CDR1 MNHEY and CDR2 SVGAGI come from the germline V gene. The V end was cut by 2 bases, the J end by 6 bases, with 11 bases between. CDR3 length: 15 amino acids.

The chain links TRBV29-1 to TRBJ2-2, with D perhaps TRBD1 (5 bases). Trimming took 1 base from V and 4 from J, leaving 10 bases between them. In germline, CDR1 is SQVTM, CDR2 ANQGSEA. This CDR3 is built from 14 residues. Here the CDR3 DNA reads TGCAGCGTTGAAGCCGGACACCCCACCGGGGAGCTGTTTTTT. Amino acids: CSVEAGHPTGELFF.